One sample yielded the 29 T cell receptor beta chains listed below, sequenced in a study of cytomegalovirus exposure and HLA in healthy donors. A multiplex PCR was run with 60 Vbeta primers and 13 Jbeta primers. TCRdb keeps only in-frame clones here, not all; method: immunoSEQ multiplex PCR. This sample has under 150,000 clones, with 79% found just once. The sequencing sample was made of PBMCs. All receptors come from a male donor in good health and CMV-seronegative.

This clone occurred a few times. The chain combines TRBV6-5 with TRBJ1-4, with D uncertain. V lost 5 bases and J lost 3, with 13 bases in between. Germline V CDR1 and CDR2: MNHEY, SVGAGI. This CDR3 is built from 15 residues. The CDR3 protein is CASSPEGGANEKLFF. The CDR3 coding sequence is TGTGCCAGCAGTCCGGAAGGAGGAGCTAATGAAAAACTGTTTTTT.

V usage is TRBV30 and J usage is TRBJ1-5; 7 positions match TRBD1. The junction had 6 bases not matched to a gene; V was cut back by 3 bases and J by 4 bases. Germline V gene sequence: CDR1 GTSNPN, CDR2 SVGIG (reference sequence). The CDR3 is 14 residues long. Written as DNA, the CDR3 is TGTGCCTGGAGCGGGGACAGCCAAAATCAGCCCCAGCATTTT. It is translated as CAWSGDSQNQPQHF.

This chain joins TRBV5-5 and TRBJ1-6; D perhaps matches TRBD1 (6 bases). The CDR3 contains 14 residues. Germline lookup yields CDR1 SGHKS and CDR2 YYEKEE (reference sequence). With 3 bases removed from V and 14 bases from J, the gap between germline ends came to 18 bases. The CDR3 nucleotides read TGTGCCAGCAGCTGGGACACCCGCCCAGAAGCCCTCCACTTT. It specifies CASSWDTRPEALHF.

This chain connects TRBV6-6 to TRBJ2-7, with D maybe TRBD2 (6 bases). Trimming cost V 3 bases and J 0 bases, with 12 bases left between them. The length of the CDR3 is 15 residues. The V gene's germline CDR1 is MNHNY and CDR2 SVGAGI (reference sequence). Written as DNA, the CDR3 is TGTGCCAGCAGTTATGGGAGGACGGCCTCCTACGAGCAGTACTTC. Its translation is CASSYGRTASYEQYF.

This chain connects TRBV9 to TRBJ2-2; 10 bases map to TRBD1. CDR1 is SGDLS and CDR2 is YYNGEE in the germline V gene. The CDR3 spans 15 residues. Trimming cost V 3 bases and J 6 bases; bases outside gene matches: 5. CDR3 nucleotide sequence: TGTGCCAGCAGCGCTAGACAGGGGGCGTCCGGGGAGCTGTTTTTT. Protein sequence: CASSARQGASGELFF.

V gene TRBV5-1 combines with J gene TRBJ2-5; D call uncertain. V dropped 6 bases and J dropped 5 bases, with 11 bases sitting between them. This CDR3 contains 12 residues. In germline, CDR1 is SGHRS, CDR2 YFSETQ. CDR3 nucleotide sequence: TGCGCCAGCATTGGTCGTGGCGAGACCCAGTACTTC. It is translated as CASIGRGETQYF.

The chain links TRBV6-6 to TRBJ1-1; possibly TRBD1 for D (6 bases). Germline lookup yields CDR1 MNHNY and CDR2 SVGAGI (reference sequence). The CDR3 contains 14 residues. Trimming pared 4 bases from V and 5 bases from J, leaving 14 bases between. The CDR3 nucleotides read TGTGCCAGCAGTTTTAGGGGGAAGGAAACTGAAGCTTTCTTT. Its protein product is CASSFRGKETEAFF.

CDR3 nucleotide sequence: TGCGCCAGCAGCTTGGTTGCGGGGTTAAATGAAAAACTGTTTTTT. This encodes CASSLVAGLNEKLFF. V and J are TRBV5-1 and TRBJ1-4; D remains unclear. Germline values: CDR1 SGHRS, CDR2 YFSETQ. CDR3 length: 15 residues. V lost 0 bases to trimming and J lost 5 bases, with 11 bases between them.

The rearrangement joins TRBV11-2 to TRBJ2-1, with 15 bases identical to TRBD2. The V gene's germline CDR1 is SGHAT and CDR2 FQNNGV. V trimming: 1 base; J trimming: 8 bases; junction bases outside the gene matches: 3. The CDR3 is 16 amino acids. In DNA form, the CDR3 reads TGTGCCAGCAGCTTAGGGACTAGCGGGGGGGTGTATGAGCAGTTCTTC. Translation: CASSLGTSGGVYEQFF.

CDR3 sequence (DNA): TGCGCCAGCAGCGGCGGGGGGGCGTACAATGAGCAGTTCTTC. It translates to CASSGGGAYNEQFF. The V gene is TRBV5-1, the J gene TRBJ2-1; the match to TRBD2 covers 9 bases. Looked up from germline, CDR1 is SGHRS and CDR2 is YFSETQ. The length of the CDR3 is 14 residues. The trim removed 4 bases at V and 4 bases at J, leaving 3 bases unmatched.

This chain uses TRBV30 with TRBJ1-5, with 7 bases aligning to TRBD1. V dropped 5 bases and J dropped 2; count of bases not matched to a gene: 3. Germline assignment: CDR1 GTSNPN and CDR2 SVGIG (reference sequence). There are 13 residues in the CDR3. Written as DNA, the CDR3 is TGTGCCTGGGGTGGACAGGGCAATCAGCCCCAGCATTTT. It specifies CAWGGQGNQPQHF.

V usage is TRBV2 and J usage is TRBJ1-2; 8 bases fit TRBD1. Per germline, CDR1 SNHLY and CDR2 FYNNEI. V trimming: 5 bases; J trimming: 4 bases; junction bases outside the gene matches: 12. CDR3 size: 16 residues. This CDR3 is CASSPRGGQEVYGYTF. CDR3 bases: TGTGCCAGCAGTCCGCGGGGGGGACAGGAGGTCTATGGCTACACCTTC.

This clone was picked up one time. V is TRBV30 and J is TRBJ1-2; D call uncertain. Germline V lookup: CDR1 GTSNPN, CDR2 SVGIG (reference sequence). The CDR3 sequence is 14 residues long. The V end was cut by 0 bases, the J end by 0 bases, with 8 bases between. CDR3 residues: CAWSVAGTNYGYTF. Here the CDR3 DNA reads TGTGCCTGGAGTGTTGCCGGGACTAACTATGGCTACACCTTC.

Details on this clone: The junction and the germline gene differ at one end; a read error may be behind it. V is TRBV5-6 and J is TRBJ2-2, with D perhaps TRBD1 (5 bases). The CDR3 contains 15 residues. Germline V gene sequence: CDR1 SGHDT, CDR2 YYEEEE. The CDR3, as DNA: TGTGCCGGCAGCTTGGCCAGGGTGAACACCGGGGAGCTGTTTTTT. It translates to CAGSLARVNTGELFF.

The chain has TRBV9 and TRBJ2-7, with D perhaps matching TRBD2 (5 bases). The ends were cut back, 4 bases at V and 2 bases at J, with 19 bases in the middle. CDR3 length: 16 amino acids. Germline V CDR1 and CDR2: SGDLS, YYNGEE. CDR3 residues: CASSTSLGHPAYEQYF. The DNA for the CDR3 is TGTGCCAGCAGCACTAGTTTAGGGCACCCCGCCTACGAGCAGTACTTC.

The genes are TRBV6-6 and TRBJ1-2; 7 nucleotides agree with TRBD1. V shed 5 bases and J 5 bases; nucleotides not matched to a gene: 5. Germline CDR1 and CDR2: MNHNY and SVGAGI (reference sequence). The CDR3 has 13 amino acids. DNA for the CDR3: TGTGCCAGCAGTGCGACAGGGAATTATGGCTACACCTTC. Amino acids: CASSATGNYGYTF.

This clone was seen just once. This chain joins TRBV4-1 and TRBJ2-4, with TRBD1 matching over 8 bases. Unmatched junction bases numbered 9, after V lost 2 bases and J lost 6 bases. The CDR3 extends over 16 amino acids. Germline CDR1 MGHRA, CDR2 YSYEKL. The CDR3 spells CASSQILTGGLNIQYF. DNA for the CDR3: TGCGCCAGCAGCCAAATCCTAACAGGGGGGTTAAACATTCAGTACTTC.

This rearrangement joins TRBV7-9 to TRBJ2-3; 8 nucleotides align to TRBD2. J lost 6 bases, V lost 5 bases, and 10 bases had no gene match. The CDR3 runs to 15 residues. Germline V lookup: CDR1 SEHNR, CDR2 FQNEAQ (reference sequence). The CDR3 loop reads CASSPPGGPDDTQYF. DNA of the CDR3: TGTGCCAGCAGCCCACCGGGGGGGCCAGACGATACGCAGTATTTT. The variable domain in full, with the rest retrieved from reference TRBV7-9 and TRBJ2-3, is DTGVSQNPRHKITKRGQNVTFRCDPISEHNRLYWYRQTLGQGPEFLTYFQNEAQLEKSRLLSDRFSAERPKGSFSTLEIQRTEQGDSAMYLCASSPPGGPDDTQYFGPGTRLTVL.

V is TRBV5-6 and J is TRBJ1-2; D not resolved. This CDR3 has 14 amino acids. Germline loops: CDR1 SGHDT, CDR2 YYEEEE. The ends were cut back, 0 bases at V and 0 bases at J, with 6 bases in the middle. CDR3 bases: TGTGCCAGCAGCTTGGCCAACACTAACTATGGCTACACCTTC. Its protein is CASSLANTNYGYTF.

The rearrangement uses TRBV7-8 and TRBJ1-2; TRBD1 is a possible D gene (6 bases). The CDR3 has 13 residues. Germline V gives CDR1 SGHVS, CDR2 FQNEAQ. The germline V and J ends were trimmed by 4 bases and 8 bases, with 14 bases remaining between them. The CDR3 reads CASSSHRVFGYTF. For the CDR3, the DNA is TGTGCCAGCAGCTCCCACAGGGTTTTCGGCTACACCTTC.

V usage is TRBV5-6 and J usage is TRBJ1-4, with 8 bases matching TRBD1. Germline V gene data show CDR1 as SGHDT and CDR2 as YYEEEE. V was pared by 4 bases and J by 7 bases, with 9 bases of the junction left unmatched. This CDR3 contains 15 residues. The chain's CDR3 is CASSRGQGGSEKLFF. The CDR3 DNA reads TGTGCCAGCAGCCGTGGACAGGGCGGCAGTGAAAAACTGTTTTTT.

The chain carries TRBV4-2 and TRBJ2-1; D gene ambiguous. The V end was cut by 0 bases, the J end by 5 bases, with 2 bases between. Germline V gene sequence: CDR1 LGHNA, CDR2 YNFKEQ. The CDR3 is made up of 12 amino acids. The CDR3, as DNA: TGTGCCAGCAGCCAAGACAACAATGAGCAGTTCTTC. It encodes CASSQDNNEQFF.

This clone is a singleton in its sample. V usage is TRBV5-1 and J usage is TRBJ2-3; 10 positions match TRBD2. CDR3 length equals 15 residues. V shed 0 bases and J 4 bases; nucleotides not matched to a gene: 2. From germline, CDR1 is SGHRS and CDR2 YFSETQ. CDR3 region: CASSLALAGADTQYF. The CDR3 DNA follows: TGCGCCAGCAGCTTGGCCCTAGCGGGGGCAGATACGCAGTATTTT.

The chain carries TRBV15 and TRBJ1-5; D is unresolved. Germline V gene sequence: CDR1 LNHNV, CDR2 YYDKDF (reference sequence). Deletions cut 0 bases from V and 2 bases from J, with 8 bases between. CDR3 length: 15 amino acids. In DNA form, the CDR3 reads TGTGCCACCAGCAGAGATATGGGCGGCAATCAGCCCCAGCATTTT. Translation: CATSRDMGGNQPQHF.

In its sample, this clone was seen a few times. The V call is TRBV5-6, the J call TRBJ1-6; D call uncertain. Trimming took 5 bases from V and 10 from J, leaving 10 bases between them. Germline CDR1 reads SGHDT; CDR2 reads YYEEEE. CDR3 size: 12 residues. The CDR3 region has the DNA TGTGCCAGCAGACCGGGGTCGTCACCCCTCCACTTT. Translation gives CASRPGSSPLHF. Full variable domain (remainder filled in from reference TRBV5-6 and TRBJ1-6): DAGVTQSPTHLIKTRGQQVTLRCSPKSGHDTVSWYQQALGQGPQFIFQYYEEEERQRGNFPDRFSGHQFPNYSSELNVNALLLGDSALYLCASRPGSSPLHFGNGTRLTVT.

This chain joins TRBV5-1 and TRBJ1-6; TRBD1 matches at 9 bases. From germline, CDR1 is SGHRS and CDR2 YFSETQ. J was trimmed by 5 bases and V by 4 bases; bases with no gene match: 4. CDR3 length equals 15 residues. For the CDR3, the DNA is TGCGCCAGCAGCGCGGGGGACAGGGATAATTCACCCCTCCACTTT. It translates to CASSAGDRDNSPLHF. The entire variable domain, with the rest obtained from reference TRBV5-1 and TRBJ1-6, is as follows: KAGVTQTPRYLIKTRGQQVTLSCSPISGHRSVSWYQQTPGQGLQFLFEYFSETQRNKGNFPGRFSGRQFSNSRSEMNVSTLELGDSALYLCASSAGDRDNSPLHFGNGTRLTVT.

This chain links TRBV10-3 with TRBJ1-2; no clear D gene. CDR1 and CDR2 (germline): ENHRY, SYGVKD. Trimming removed 5 bases at V and 3 bases at J, with 13 bases between. CDR3 size: 14 residues. Written as DNA, the CDR3 is TGTGCCATCAGTCAAGTGCCCCGGGACTATGGCTACACCTTC. Its translation: CAISQVPRDYGYTF.

Written as DNA, the CDR3 is TGTGCCAGTAGCAAGGGCTGGACAGGGGACGCTGAAGCTTTCTTT. As protein: CASSKGWTGDAEAFF. The chain employs TRBV19 and TRBJ1-1; 9 bases map to TRBD1. The CDR3 spans 15 residues. V shed 6 bases and J 6 bases; nucleotides not matched to a gene: 11. Germline V gene data show CDR1 as LNHDA and CDR2 as SQIVND (reference sequence).

There are a few counts of this clone. The chain employs TRBV21-1 and TRBJ2-1; the D segment call TRBD1 is taken from the table without a DNA check. TRBV21-1 corresponds to a pseudogene. The CDR3 has 16 residues. As DNA, the CDR3 is TGTGCCAGCAGCAAAGACGGCTCCAGGCCATACAATGAGCAGTTCTTC. Translating gives CASSKDGSRPYNEQFF.